The 21 T cell receptor beta chains below all came from one sample that was sequenced in a study of cytomegalovirus exposure and HLA in healthy donors. 60 Vbeta and 13 Jbeta primers were used in PCR. Assay used: immunoSEQ multiplex PCR; TCRdb lists only in-frame clones, some missing. The sample contains about 160,000 clones, more than 80% of which appear only once. Source material: PBMCs. These receptors were collected from a woman aged 25 to 39 in good health and CMV-seropositive.

This chain connects TRBV4-3 to TRBJ1-1, with TRBD1 matching over 7 bases. Germline loops: CDR1 LGHNA, CDR2 YSLEER. The length of the CDR3 is 14 residues. The ends lost 3 bases at V and 1 base at J; junction bases unmatched: 2. The CDR3 loop reads CASSHRTGNTEAFF. CDR3 coding DNA: TGCGCCAGCAGCCATCGGACAGGGAACACTGAAGCTTTCTTT.

The CDR3 nucleotides are TGTGCCGGGTACAGGGTCCGATATGGCTACACCTTC. Translating it yields CAGYRVRYGYTF. V is TRBV6-5 and J is TRBJ1-2; D may be TRBD1 (6 bases). The ends were cut back, 11 bases at V and 5 bases at J, with 15 bases in the middle. The CDR3 runs to 12 residues. Germline V CDR1 and CDR2: MNHEY, SVGAGI.

The V gene is TRBV23-1, the J gene TRBJ2-4, with unresolved D. TRBV23-1 is assigned to the ORF class and has an uncertain function. The CDR3 is 16 amino acids. Trimming cost V 4 bases and J 0 bases, with 13 bases left between them. CDR3 bases: TGCGCCAGCAGTCCCAGGTTTCCGTTAGCCAAAAACATTCAGTACTTC. Encoded protein: CASSPRFPLAKNIQYF.

J is TRBJ2-7 and V is TRBV5-5, with D maybe TRBD1 (6 bases). The CDR3 is 13 residues long. V was cut by 2 bases and J by 2 bases, with 8 bases left in between. From germline, CDR1 is SGHKS and CDR2 YYEKEE (reference sequence). For the CDR3, the DNA is TGTGCCAGCAGCTTACGGACAGCCTACGAGCAGTACTTC. As protein: CASSLRTAYEQYF.

The gene calls are TRBV9 and TRBJ2-7, with D unclear. Germline V gene lookup returns CDR1 SGDLS and CDR2 YYNGEE. Trimming cost V 0 bases and J 2 bases, with 9 bases left between them. The CDR3 loop spans 14 amino acids. The CDR3 nucleotides read TGTGCCAGCAGCGTAGCTATTGGAGCCTACGAGCAGTACTTC. Translating it yields CASSVAIGAYEQYF.

The CDR3 region is CASSLALGPRTYEQYF. CDR3 nucleotide sequence: TGTGCCAGCAGCTTAGCCCTGGGGCCCCGAACCTACGAGCAGTACTTC. The gene calls are TRBV7-2 and TRBJ2-7; weak D call: TRBD1 (5 bases). The germline V and J ends were trimmed by 0 bases and 2 bases, with 14 bases remaining between them. The germline CDR1 and CDR2 sequences are SGHTA and FQGNSA. This CDR3 has 16 residues.

This chain connects TRBV13 to TRBJ2-1; D not certain. The germline V and J ends were trimmed by 6 bases and 2 bases, with 11 bases remaining between them. In germline, CDR1 is PRHDT, CDR2 FYEKMQ (reference sequence). The CDR3 has 14 residues. The CDR3 sequence: CASSLSVPYNEQFF. The CDR3 nucleotides read TGTGCCAGCAGTCTCAGTGTACCCTACAATGAGCAGTTCTTC.

The chain links TRBV10-3 to TRBJ2-7; D perhaps matches TRBD2 (7 bases). CDR3 length equals 14 residues. Germline CDR1 reads ENHRY; CDR2 reads SYGVKD. Trimming took off 0 bases at V and 3 bases at J, with 9 bases between the two ends. Written as DNA, the CDR3 is TGTGCCATCAGTGAGTCGAGGGGGGGCTACGAGCAGTACTTC. This gives the protein CAISESRGGYEQYF.

This chain links TRBV4-1 with TRBJ1-1; 9 nucleotides align to TRBD1. Germline V gives CDR1 MGHRA, CDR2 YSYEKL. The CDR3 is 16 amino acids. V lost 1 base, J lost 4 bases, and 7 bases stayed unmatched. The CDR3 nucleotides are TGCGCCAGCAGCCAAGGGACAGGGGCCTTGAGCACTGAAGCTTTCTTT. It translates to CASSQGTGALSTEAFF.

This chain's CDR3 is CASSFGQVDGELFF. The CDR3 DNA sequence: TGTGCCAGCAGTTTCGGACAGGTGGACGGGGAGCTGTTTTTT. The genes are TRBV7-7 and TRBJ2-2; 7 nucleotides agree with TRBD1. There are 14 residues in the CDR3. CDR1 is SSHAT and CDR2 is FNYEAQ in the germline V gene (reference sequence). V trimming: 6 bases; J trimming: 7 bases; junction bases outside the gene matches: 8.

V is TRBV9 and J is TRBJ2-3; 7 bases are a match to TRBD2. This CDR3 region has 14 residues. J was trimmed by 5 bases and V by 2 bases; bases with no gene match: 5. The germline gives CDR1 SGDLS, CDR2 YYNGEE. Written as DNA, the CDR3 is TGTGCCAGCAGCGTGAGCGGGGTGGGAGATACGCAGTATTTT. It yields the protein CASSVSGVGDTQYF.

This chain joins TRBV9 and TRBJ2-5, with 8 positions matching TRBD2. J lost 4 bases, V lost 5 bases, and 10 bases had no gene match. This CDR3 has 15 amino acids. Germline V gives CDR1 SGDLS, CDR2 YYNGEE. The CDR3 region has the DNA TGTGCCAGCAGTTGGGCTAGCGGGTGGCGAGAGACCCAGTACTTC. Protein product: CASSWASGWRETQYF.

The chain is built from TRBV19 and TRBJ2-4, with 11 bases fitting TRBD1. The CDR3 extends over 18 amino acids. Trimming took 6 bases from V and 6 from J; bases not matched to a gene: 16. Germline V gives CDR1 LNHDA, CDR2 SQIVND (reference sequence). DNA of the CDR3: TGTGCCAGTAGCAATCGCCGGGACAGGGGGTTTTTAGGAAACATTCAGTACTTC. Protein sequence: CASSNRRDRGFLGNIQYF.

V is TRBV6-1 and J is TRBJ1-6; no clear D gene. Germline CDR1 MNHNS, CDR2 SASEGT. The CDR3 runs to 18 residues. V was trimmed by 0 bases and J by 0 bases, leaving 12 bases between them. The CDR3 reads CASSEARTTISYNSPLHF. The CDR3 DNA reads as TGTGCCAGCAGTGAAGCCAGAACTACTATCTCCTATAATTCACCCCTCCACTTT.

This sequence joins TRBV7-6 and TRBJ1-2; the D gene is possibly TRBD1 (5 bases). The V and J ends lost 5 bases and 7 bases respectively, with 17 bases between them. The CDR3 is 14 amino acids. CDR1 and CDR2 from the germline V gene are SGHVS and FNYEAQ. As DNA, the CDR3 is TGTGCCAGCAGCCCTGGCTTTTCAGGGTCTGGCTACACCTTC. Amino acid sequence: CASSPGFSGSGYTF.

This clone has just one count. This chain connects TRBV4-3 to TRBJ1-2; D remains ambiguous. In germline, CDR1 is LGHNA, CDR2 YSLEER. The CDR3 runs to 13 residues. Deletions cut 0 bases from V and 6 bases from J, with 8 bases between. In DNA form, the CDR3 reads TGCGCCAGCAGCCAAGAAGGAACAGATGGCTACACCTTC. Translating gives CASSQEGTDGYTF.

The rearrangement joins TRBV30 to TRBJ1-2; 11 bases are shared with TRBD1. This CDR3 contains 11 residues. Per the germline V gene, CDR1 is GTSNPN and CDR2 is SVGIG (reference sequence). In DNA, the CDR3 is TGTGCGGGGACAGGGGGCTATGGCTACACCTTC. This encodes CAGTGGYGYTF.

The chain uses TRBV27 and TRBJ1-5; a possible D gene is TRBD1 (6 bases). The germline gives CDR1 MNHEY, CDR2 SMNVEV (reference sequence). The CDR3 is 16 amino acids. V lost 10 bases and J 0 bases, leaving 19 bases between the germline ends. The CDR3 reads CATPGQVQYSNQPQHF. As DNA, the CDR3 is TGTGCCACTCCGGGACAAGTACAATATAGCAATCAGCCCCAGCATTTT.

This sequence joins TRBV5-6 and TRBJ1-5; D gene uncertain. The CDR3 is 15 amino acids. Germline lookup yields CDR1 SGHDT and CDR2 YYEEEE. V was clipped by 4 bases and J by 0 bases, with 11 bases between them. Here the CDR3 DNA reads TGTGCCAGCAGCCCAGGAAGGTATAGCAATCAGCCCCAGCATTTT. Translating it yields CASSPGRYSNQPQHF.

This chain connects TRBV5-6 to TRBJ2-1; TRBD1 might be the D (5 bases). The germline V gene has CDR1 SGHDT and CDR2 YYEEEE. The CDR3 covers 15 residues. V was cut by 3 bases and J by 3 bases, with 13 bases left in between. CDR3 sequence reads: CASSSVRTFYNEQFF. In nucleotides, the CDR3 is TGTGCCAGCAGCTCGGTTCGGACATTCTACAATGAGCAGTTCTTC.

The V and J genes are TRBV6-5 and TRBJ2-7; D might be TRBD1 (6 bases). From germline, CDR1 is MNHEY and CDR2 SVGAGI. The CDR3 covers 14 residues. With 0 bases removed from V and 3 bases from J, the gap between germline ends came to 9 bases. DNA for the CDR3: TGTGCCAGCAGTTACTCTGGACAGTTCTACGAGCAGTACTTC. Protein product: CASSYSGQFYEQYF.